One and the same sample provided the 18 T cell receptor beta chains below, sequenced in a study of blood T cell repertoires in COVID-19. The repertoire was sequenced with immunoSEQ multiplex PCR; TCRdb's copy has only in-frame clones and lacks some. The sample records hundreds of thousands of clones, 88% being singletons. Sequenced: peripheral blood. The receptors here all came from a woman aged 25-40 years who had recovered from COVID-19.

The chain has TRBV18 and TRBJ2-5, with D hard to call. Trimming removed 2 bases from V and 2 bases from J, with 6 bases in between. The CDR3 runs to 13 residues. Germline values: CDR1 KGHSH, CDR2 LQKENI. The CDR3 region is CASSPVKQETQYF. CDR3 in DNA: TGTGCCAGCTCACCAGTCAAACAAGAGACCCAGTACTTC. The entire variable domain, with the rest obtained from reference TRBV18 and TRBJ2-5, is as follows: NAGVMQNPRHLVRRRGQEARLRCSPMKGHSHVYWYRQLPEEGLKFMVYLQKENIIDESGMPKERFSAEFPKEGPSILRIQQVVRGDSAAYFCASSPVKQETQYFGPGTRLLVL.

The chain joins TRBV7-3 to TRBJ2-5, with D hard to call. The CDR3 contains 13 residues. V lost 1 base and J 2 bases, leaving 5 bases between the germline ends. The germline gives CDR1 SGHTA, CDR2 FQGTGA. The CDR3 loop is CASSLSRQETQYF. CDR3 in DNA: TGTGCCAGCAGCTTAAGCAGACAAGAGACCCAGTACTTC.

The CDR3 DNA reads as TGTGCCAGCAGTGGAGGGAGGATCTCCTACGAGCAGTACTTC. It translates to CASSGGRISYEQYF. The chain carries TRBV7-2 and TRBJ2-7; maybe TRBD2 (6 bases). This CDR3 is 14 amino acids long. The V end lost 6 bases, the J end lost 0 bases, and 12 bases lay between the germline ends. Germline CDR1 reads SGHTA; CDR2 reads FQGNSA.

The chain employs TRBV6-4 and TRBJ1-5; D unclear. Germline CDR1 reads MRHNA; CDR2 reads SNTAGT. The CDR3 has 13 amino acids. V lost 4 bases to trimming and J lost 4 bases, with 8 bases between them. CDR3 DNA: TGTGCCAGCAGTGTCGCAGATAATCAGCCCCAGCATTTT. Protein product: CASSVADNQPQHF.

The chain employs TRBV28 and TRBJ1-3; maybe TRBD1 (6 bases). CDR1 is MDHEN, CDR2 SYDVKM, per germline. V lost 6 bases, J lost 4 bases, and 34 bases lay in between. This CDR3 contains 21 residues. CDR3 residues: CASSKPRPGGAIIRTGNTIYF. CDR3 sequence (DNA): TGTGCCAGCAGCAAACCCCGCCCGGGGGGCGCGATTATAAGGACGGGAAACACCATATATTTT.

The chain carries TRBV4-1 and TRBJ1-6, with D possibly TRBD1 on 5 matching bases. CDR1 is MGHRA, CDR2 YSYEKL, per germline. Trimming left V 1 base short and J 8 bases short, with 9 bases between. The CDR3 has 14 residues. This CDR3 reads CASSQVGRDSPLHF. The CDR3 nucleotides read TGCGCCAGCAGCCAAGTAGGCAGGGATTCACCCCTCCACTTT.

This clone was counted once. This chain joins TRBV6-2 or TRBV6-3 and TRBJ2-1, with TRBD2 as a possible D gene (7 bases). Germline CDR1 MNHEY, CDR2 SVGEGT. The V and J ends lost 2 bases and 7 bases respectively, with 15 bases between them. This CDR3 comprises 15 residues. This CDR3 reads CASSYDRGASNEQFF. For the CDR3, the DNA is TGTGCCAGCAGTTACGACCGGGGGGCAAGTAATGAGCAGTTCTTC.

This clone has only one observation. The chain uses TRBV24-1 and TRBJ2-7; possibly TRBD2 for D (5 bases). Germline-derived CDR1 and CDR2 are KGHDR and SFDVKD. This CDR3 spans 12 amino acids. With 8 bases removed from V and 0 bases from J, the gap between germline ends came to 7 bases. The CDR3 protein is CATTRGSYEQYF. DNA for the CDR3: TGTGCCACCACACGGGGCTCCTACGAGCAGTACTTC.

The J gene is TRBJ1-6, the V gene TRBV7-2; 8 bases fit TRBD1. Germline-derived CDR1 and CDR2 are SGHTA and FQGNSA. This CDR3 spans 16 amino acids. V lost 4 bases and J lost 6; bases outside the gene matches: 8. The CDR3 region has the DNA TGTGCCAGCAGCTGGCCGGGACAGGCGGCTAATTCACCCCTCCACTTT. Its protein is CASSWPGQAANSPLHF.

This CDR3 is CASTKDTYSNQPQHF. The CDR3 DNA reads as TGTGCCAGTACCAAGGACACGTATAGCAATCAGCCCCAGCATTTT. The rearrangement uses TRBV19 and TRBJ1-5, with a tentative D call TRBD1 (5 bases). Per germline, CDR1 LNHDA and CDR2 SQIVND (reference sequence). Trimming took off 7 bases at V and 0 bases at J, with 13 bases between the two ends. This CDR3 comprises 15 residues. The whole variable domain, filled in from reference TRBV19 and TRBJ1-5, reads DGGITQSPKYLFRKEGQNVTLSCEQNLNHDAMYWYRQDPGQGLRLIYYSQIVNDFQKGDIAEGYSVSREKKESFPLTVTSAQKNPTAFYLCASTKDTYSNQPQHFGDGTRLSIL.

CDR3 coding DNA: TGTGCCAGCAGCTTATATGCCAGGGGGAATTCACCCCTCCACTTT. Translated: CASSLYARGNSPLHF. The V and J genes are TRBV7-3 and TRBJ1-6, with 7 bases identical to TRBD1. Germline CDR1 is SGHTA and CDR2 is FQGTGA. V lost 2 bases and J lost 7; bases outside the gene matches: 5. CDR3 size: 15 residues.

This clone was counted a single time. V gene TRBV23-1 combines with J gene TRBJ2-1, with TRBD2 as a possible D gene (6 bases). TRBV23-1 is an ORF, and what it does is uncertain. The CDR3 totals 20 residues. V dropped 3 bases and J dropped 4 bases, with 28 bases sitting between them. As DNA, the CDR3 is TGCGCCAGCAGTCAGGACCCCCCCGGCCGTTCGGGAGCGAGTTACAATGAGCAGTTCTTC. Its translation: CASSQDPPGRSGASYNEQFF.

The J gene is TRBJ2-3, the V gene TRBV19; possibly TRBD2 for D (5 bases). V lost 8 bases to trimming and J lost 5 bases, with 17 bases between them. The CDR3 is made up of 14 amino acids. Germline V gene sequence: CDR1 LNHDA, CDR2 SQIVND (reference sequence). The CDR3 nucleotides are TGTGCCAGTTCCTCTAGCCAATGGAAAGATACGCAGTATTTT. Residues: CASSSSQWKDTQYF.

The chain joins TRBV5-1 to TRBJ1-1; 9 bases fit TRBD1. Unmatched junction bases numbered 6, after V lost 0 bases and J lost 6 bases. The CDR3 totals 15 residues. Germline CDR1 and CDR2: SGHRS and YFSETQ. The CDR3 sequence is CASSLDGTGFPEAFF. The DNA for the CDR3 is TGCGCCAGCAGCTTGGACGGGACAGGGTTCCCTGAAGCTTTCTTT.

This clone occurred once. This chain links TRBV7-2 with TRBJ2-1; TRBD2 matches 15 bases. V gave up 1 base and J gave up 10 bases; unmatched junction bases: 8. Per the germline V gene, CDR1 is SGHTA and CDR2 is FQGNSA. This CDR3 has 17 amino acids. CDR3 DNA sequence: TGTGCCAGCAGCTTAGTTCGGACTAGCGGGGGGGCAGGGGAGCAGTTCTTC. Translation gives CASSLVRTSGGAGEQFF.

V gene TRBV28 combines with J gene TRBJ1-5; no firm D call. Per germline, CDR1 MDHEN and CDR2 SYDVKM. CDR3 length: 15 residues. V lost 10 bases and J 3 bases, leaving 19 bases between the germline ends. The CDR3 nucleotides read TGTGCCACTAGTTACCGACGCTGGAACAATCAGCCCCAGCATTTT. It yields the protein CATSYRRWNNQPQHF.

The chain has TRBV6-5 and TRBJ1-2, with 9 bases identical to TRBD1. CDR3 length: 14 amino acids. CDR1 and CDR2 (germline): MNHEY, SVGAGI. The junction had 5 bases not matched to a gene; V was cut back by 0 bases and J by 9 bases. CDR3 nucleotides: TGTGCCAGCAGTTACTCCGGGACAGGGTACAGCTACACCTTC. Its protein is CASSYSGTGYSYTF.

This clone was recorded only once. This chain connects TRBV5-5 to TRBJ1-2; no clear D. The germline gives CDR1 SGHKS, CDR2 YYEKEE (reference sequence). V was pared by 0 bases and J by 8 bases, with 14 bases between. The CDR3 is 14 amino acids. As DNA, the CDR3 is TGTGCCAGCAGCTTGGAGTCCGAGGGAGGAGGCTACACCTTC. Translation: CASSLESEGGGYTF.